This T cell receptor beta chain was obtained from a study of Graves' ophthalmopathy and Graves' hyperthyroidism. Whole-study results and caveats: In separating ophthalmopathy from stable hyperthyroidism, a 13-signature model achieved 85% to 90% sensitivity and 81.08% specificity. Ophthalmopathy progression was predicted with approximately 68% sensitivity and approximately 72% specificity.

V lost 8 bases to trimming and J lost 7 bases; unmatched junction nucleotides: 9. This CDR3 has 13 residues. The germline CDR1 and CDR2 sequences are SNHLY and FYNNEI. The authors amplified TCR beta CDR3 regions from RNA transcripts. RT-PCR in the first round used HTBI primers; a second-round multiplex PCR followed. One entry per CDR3 protein, called by TCRdb with MiXCR from the multiplex PCR reads. In the table there are about 400,000 distinct CDR3 sequences, approximately 16% of which are singletons. This clonotype was recorded many times. Its antigen is unidentified. For donors with ophthalmopathy, the disease showed moderate-to-severe activity, reached CAS ≥3 and NOSPECS ≥4, and had lasted under 3 months. From fresh peripheral blood, 8.5 to 10 ml in volume, the PBMCs were obtained.

V is TRBV2 and J is TRBJ2-5; 8 bases align to TRBD1. Specimen: peripheral blood. The receptor was derived from a young woman with Graves' ophthalmopathy. The CDR3 spells CASGQDREGTQYF. The CDR3 DNA reads TGTGCCAGCGGGCAGGACAGGGAAGGGACCCAGTACTTC.